This T cell receptor (beta chain) emerged from a study of T cell clusters in autoimmune cytopenias. Multiplex touch-down PCR amplified TRB using TRB-A and TRB-B pools in one tube. TCRdb reprocessed the multiplex PCR reads and reports one entry per CDR3 protein, with no DNA. The sample has thousands of distinct CDR3 sequences. The CDR3 covers 14 residues. CDR1 and CDR2 from the germline V gene are SGHNT and YYREEE (reference sequence). Judged by frequency, this clonotype is medium-sized. TRB was amplified from roughly 270 ng of peripheral blood genomic DNA per sample. The chain links TRBV5-4 to TRBJ1-6; TCRdb's D gene call, TRBD1, goes unchecked for lack of DNA. The sample was peripheral blood. This receptor was identified in a human donor with an autoimmune cytopenia or autoimmune hepatitis (not recorded which). CDR3: CASSYRDRNSPLHF. Supplemented by reference TRBV5-4 and TRBJ1-6, the full variable domain reads ETGVTQSPTHLIKTRGQQVTLRCSSQSGHNTVSWYQQALGQGPQFIFQYYREEENGRGNFPPRFSGLQFPNYSSELNVNALELDDSALYLCASSYRDRNSPLHFGNGTRLTVT.